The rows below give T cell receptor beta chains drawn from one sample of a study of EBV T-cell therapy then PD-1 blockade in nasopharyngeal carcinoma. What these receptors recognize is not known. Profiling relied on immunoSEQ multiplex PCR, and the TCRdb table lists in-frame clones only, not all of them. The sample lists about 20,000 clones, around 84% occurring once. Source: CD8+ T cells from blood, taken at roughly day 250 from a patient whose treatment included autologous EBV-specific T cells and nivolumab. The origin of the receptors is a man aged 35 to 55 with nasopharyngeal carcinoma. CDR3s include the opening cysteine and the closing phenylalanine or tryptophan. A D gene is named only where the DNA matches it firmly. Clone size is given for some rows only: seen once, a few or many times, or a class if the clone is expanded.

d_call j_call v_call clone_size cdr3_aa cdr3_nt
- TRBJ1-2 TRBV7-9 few CASSLAYTGFNYGYTF TGTGCCAGCAGCTTAGCTTATACGGGTTTCAACTATGGCTACACCTTC
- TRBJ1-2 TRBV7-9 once CASSVEANSRAF TGTGCCAGCAGCGTTGAGGCTAATAGTAGGGCCTTC
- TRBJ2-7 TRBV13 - CASSFGNIDPEQYF TGTGCCAGCAGCTTTGGAAATATCGATCCCGAGCAGTACTTC
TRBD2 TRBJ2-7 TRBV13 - CASSLGLAPSSYEQYF TGTGCCAGCAGCTTGGGACTAGCGCCAAGCTCCTACGAGCAGTACTTC
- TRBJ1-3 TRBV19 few CASSITGMGSGNTIYF TGTGCCAGTAGTATCACAGGGATGGGCTCTGGAAACACCATATATTTT
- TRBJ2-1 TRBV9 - CASGAGFPYNEQFF TGTGCCAGCGGAGCCGGGTTCCCGTACAATGAGCAGTTCTTC
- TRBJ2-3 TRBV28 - CASSPRQVIADTQYF TGTGCCAGCAGTCCACGACAGGTGATTGCAGATACGCAGTATTTT
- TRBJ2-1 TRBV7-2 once CASSLKGPWGENNEQFF TGTGCCAGCAGCTTAAAGGGCCCCTGGGGGGAGAACAATGAGCAGTTCTTC
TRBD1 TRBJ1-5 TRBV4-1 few CASSQLEGGLYQPQHF TGCGCCAGCAGCCAACTGGAAGGGGGCCTCTATCAGCCCCAGCATTTT
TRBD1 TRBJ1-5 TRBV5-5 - CASSLNRGHQPQHF TGTGCCAGCAGCTTGAACAGGGGGCATCAGCCCCAGCATTTT
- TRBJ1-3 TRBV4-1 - CASSLTDLGGNTIYF TGCGCCAGCAGCCTAACAGATCTTGGGGGGAACACCATATATTTT
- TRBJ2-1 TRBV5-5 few CASSSPDLDSYNEQFF TGTGCCAGCAGCTCACCGGACCTGGACTCCTACAATGAGCAGTTCTTC
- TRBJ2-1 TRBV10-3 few CATEGQGDNEQFF TGTGCCACCGAGGGCCAAGGGGACAATGAGCAGTTCTTC
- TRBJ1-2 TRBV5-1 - CASSLAAPPGAIAYGYTF TGCGCCAGCAGCTTGGCCGCACCTCCGGGGGCGATCGCTTATGGCTACACCTTC
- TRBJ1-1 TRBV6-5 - CASNLKGWAEAFF TGTGCCAGCAATCTAAAGGGGTGGGCTGAAGCTTTCTTT
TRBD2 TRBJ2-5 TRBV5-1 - CARSWAGGGLETQYF TGCGCCCGCAGCTGGGCCGGGGGGGGCTTGGAGACCCAGTACTTC
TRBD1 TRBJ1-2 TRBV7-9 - CASSLGTGGSDGYTF TGTGCCAGCAGCTTAGGGACAGGGGGCTCGGACGGCTACACCTTC
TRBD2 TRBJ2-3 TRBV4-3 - CASSQGTSGGATDTQYF TGCGCCAGCAGCCAAGGGACTAGCGGGGGCGCCACAGATACGCAGTATTTT
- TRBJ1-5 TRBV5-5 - CASSLVFGKQPQHF TGTGCCAGCAGCTTGGTATTCGGGAAACAGCCCCAGCATTTT
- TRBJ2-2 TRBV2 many CASSKGHVAPGELFF TGTGCCAGCAGTAAGGGACATGTCGCTCCCGGGGAGCTGTTTTTT
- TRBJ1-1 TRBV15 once CATSRDMLLGEDTEAFF TGTGCCACCAGCAGAGATATGCTTCTGGGGGAAGACACTGAAGCTTTCTTT
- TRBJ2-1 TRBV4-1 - CASSQGTVYNEQFF TGCGCCAGCAGCCAAGGGACAGTTTACAATGAGCAGTTCTTC
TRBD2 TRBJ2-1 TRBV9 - CASSVWGGSRSYNEQFF TGTGCCAGCAGCGTCTGGGGGGGATCTCGCTCCTACAATGAGCAGTTCTTC
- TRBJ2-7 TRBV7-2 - CASSYGPNYEQYF TGTGCCAGCAGCTACGGACCTAACTACGAGCAGTACTTC
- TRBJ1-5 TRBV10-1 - CASRPEGENQPQHF TGCGCCAGCAGGCCAGAGGGGGAGAATCAGCCCCAGCATTTT
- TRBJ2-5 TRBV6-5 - CASSYLGLWETQYF TGTGCCAGCAGTTACTTGGGGCTTTGGGAGACCCAGTACTTC
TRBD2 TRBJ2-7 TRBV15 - CATADPGDYIYEQYF TGTGCCACCGCGGACCCCGGGGACTACATATACGAGCAGTACTTC
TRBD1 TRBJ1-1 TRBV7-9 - CASSLARTGGTEAFF TGTGCCAGCAGCTTAGCGAGGACAGGGGGCACTGAAGCTTTCTTT
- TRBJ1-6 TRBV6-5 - CASSPGRENSPLHF TGTGCCAGTAGCCCGGGGAGGGAAAATTCACCCCTCCACTTT
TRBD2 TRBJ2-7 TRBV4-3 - CASSQGGGAYEQYF TGCGCCAGCAGCCAAGGCGGGGGGGCCTACGAGCAGTACTTC
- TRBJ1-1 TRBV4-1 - CASTSPRGNTEAFF TGCGCCAGCACCTCACCCCGGGGGAACACTGAAGCTTTCTTT
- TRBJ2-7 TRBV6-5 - CASRGGIRYEQYF TGTGCCAGCAGGGGCGGGATTCGGTACGAGCAGTACTTC
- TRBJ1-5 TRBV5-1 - CASSFEGDQPQHF TGCGCCAGCAGCTTCGAGGGGGATCAGCCCCAGCATTTT
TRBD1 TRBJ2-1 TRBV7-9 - CASSLARTGFNEQFF TGTGCCAGCAGCTTAGCTAGGACAGGATTCAATGAGCAGTTCTTC
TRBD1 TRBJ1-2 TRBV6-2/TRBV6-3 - CASSYVGQGDGYTF TGTGCCAGCAGTTACGTTGGGCAGGGGGACGGCTACACCTTC
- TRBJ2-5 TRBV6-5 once CASSYSGGRETQYF TGTGCCAGCAGTTACTCGGGTGGCCGGGAGACCCAGTACTTC
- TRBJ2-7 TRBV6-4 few CASSDSWFWRDTFSYF TGTGCCAGCAGTGACTCGTGGTTTTGGCGGGACACATTTTCGTACTTC
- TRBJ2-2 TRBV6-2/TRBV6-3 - CASSYSETGELFF TGTGCCAGCAGTTACTCCGAAACCGGGGAGCTGTTTTTT
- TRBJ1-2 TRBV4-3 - CASSQVQGRGYTF TGCGCCAGCAGCCAAGTACAAGGGAGAGGCTACACCTTC
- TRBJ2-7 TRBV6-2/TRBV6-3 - CASSYSSLSGREQYF TGTGCCAGCAGTTACTCGAGTCTTAGCGGCCGGGAGCAGTACTTC
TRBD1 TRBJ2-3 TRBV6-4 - CASSDGTASTDTQYF TGTGCCAGCAGTGACGGGACAGCCTCCACAGATACGCAGTATTTT
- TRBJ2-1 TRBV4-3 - CASSQDQRYYNEQFF TGCGCCAGCAGCCAAGATCAACGGTACTACAATGAGCAGTTCTTC
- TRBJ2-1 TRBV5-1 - CASSLISHEQFF TGCGCCAGCAGCTTGATAAGCCATGAGCAGTTCTTC
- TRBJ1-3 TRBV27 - CASSGSGNTIYF TGTGCCAGCAGTGGCTCTGGAAACACCATATATTTT
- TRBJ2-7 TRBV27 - CASTGLASYEQYF TGTGCCAGCACCGGGTTAGCCTCCTACGAGCAGTACTTC
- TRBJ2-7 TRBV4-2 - CASSQGRTQFYEQYF TGTGCCAGCAGCCAAGGCAGGACCCAATTCTACGAGCAGTACTTC